This record looks at one T cell receptor beta chain sequence and its context. The antigen remains unidentified. Germline V gene lookup returns CDR1 SGHDT and CDR2 YYEEEE. The CDR3 length is 20 residues. The V gene lost 3 bases and the J gene lost 2 bases, with 27 bases spanning the gap. This entry is derived from a study of T-cell reconstitution after alpha-beta-depleted transplantation in children. Study-wide findings and caveats: After one year, T-cell counts and TCRbeta diversity mostly came from new T cells. Where alpha-beta T cells came from about two months after transplant was reportedly several hundred expanded graft clones. Diversity of TCRbeta at day 60 was high in some patients, arising from surviving recipient T cells and thymic progenitors.

Library preparation (for TCRbeta) was performed with unique molecular identifiers. TCRdb reanalysed the PCR reads using MiXCR and keeps one entry per CDR3 protein. The sample shows 600,000 to 800,000 distinct CDR3 sequences, about an eighth of them seen only once. The clonotype comes from a girl aged 2 to 9 with congenital amegakaryocytic thrombocytopenia, due to receive a stem cell transplant. The source was PBMCs, collected before TCRalphabeta/CD19-depleted stem cell transplant. V and J are TRBV5-6 and TRBJ1-5, with D perhaps TRBD1 (5 bases). The CDR3 region is CASSWGYSGRSGRGNQPQHF. CDR3 DNA sequence: TGTGCCAGCAGCTGGGGTTATTCAGGGCGGTCAGGCCGGGGCAATCAGCCCCAGCATTTT.